One and the same sample provided the 15 T cell receptor beta chains below, sequenced in a study of OX40 agonist ivuxolimab in advanced cancers. Sequencing used immunoSEQ multiplex PCR; TCRdb keeps in-frame clones, though not all of them. The repertoire holds tens of thousands of clones, with 85% to 90% as singletons. This specimen was CD4+ or CD8+ T cells sorted from blood, taken in a trial of the OX40 agonist ivuxolimab. These TCRs come from an adult with an advanced solid tumor such as melanoma, head and neck, liver or kidney cancer.

The rearrangement uses TRBV5-4 and TRBJ2-3; possibly TRBD2 for D (5 bases). The V gene's germline CDR1 is SGHNT and CDR2 YYREEE (reference sequence). The CDR3 is made up of 14 amino acids. Trimming cost V 2 bases and J 1 base, with 8 bases left between them. DNA for the CDR3: TGTGCCAGCAGCTTCCGGGGAGGCACAGATACGCAGTATTTT. The encoded protein is CASSFRGGTDTQYF.

The chain combines TRBV6-6 with TRBJ2-7; D may be TRBD1 (6 bases). Per germline, CDR1 MNHNY and CDR2 SVGAGI (reference sequence). This CDR3 contains 13 residues. Trimming cost V 5 bases and J 2 bases, with 10 bases left between them. The CDR3, as DNA: TGTGCCAGCAGTCGGACAGCCCCCTACGAGCAGTACTTC. Residues: CASSRTAPYEQYF.

This chain links TRBV4-3 with TRBJ2-1, with D possibly called TRBD1 or TRBD2 (5 bases each). The V gene lost 1 base and the J gene lost 3 bases, with 16 bases spanning the gap. Germline V gene sequence: CDR1 LGHNA, CDR2 YSLEER. The CDR3 is 17 amino acids. The CDR3 loop reads CASSQGPGSGNYNEQFF. The CDR3 nucleotides read TGCGCCAGCAGCCAAGGGCCAGGGAGCGGAAACTACAATGAGCAGTTCTTC.

This chain uses TRBV18 with TRBJ2-3, with D possibly being TRBD1 or TRBD2 (7 bases each). The CDR3 covers 15 residues. V was shortened by 8 bases and J by 6 bases, with 21 bases between the two germline ends. Germline V CDR1 and CDR2: KGHSH, LQKENI. The CDR3 sequence: CASTTWQGEGDTQYF. The CDR3 region has the DNA TGTGCCAGCACCACCTGGCAGGGGGAGGGCGATACGCAGTATTTT.

The rearrangement joins TRBV7-9 to TRBJ1-1; the match to TRBD1 covers 8 bases. V gave up 3 bases and J gave up 2 bases; unmatched junction bases: 11. Germline CDR1 and CDR2: SEHNR and FQNEAQ (reference sequence). CDR3 length: 17 amino acids. The CDR3: CASSLSGGWAGNTEAFF. CDR3 nucleotides: TGTGCCAGCAGCTTGTCAGGGGGCTGGGCCGGAAACACTGAAGCTTTCTTT.

The V gene is TRBV5-1, the J gene TRBJ2-5; 9 bases agree with TRBD1. V lost 4 bases to trimming and J lost 5 bases; unmatched junction nucleotides: 9. Germline CDR1 is SGHRS and CDR2 is YFSETQ. The CDR3 contains 15 residues. The CDR3 loop reads CASSGSTGGYETQYF. CDR3 nucleotide sequence: TGCGCCAGCAGCGGATCGACAGGGGGTTACGAGACCCAGTACTTC.

The gene calls are TRBV5-4 and TRBJ1-2, with a weak D call TRBD1 (6 bases). Trimming shortened V by 4 bases and J by 4 bases, and 14 bases separated the two germline ends. This CDR3 comprises 14 residues. Germline lookup yields CDR1 SGHNT and CDR2 YYREEE (reference sequence). The CDR3 loop reads CASSTSGVSYGYTF. CDR3 nucleotide sequence: TGTGCCAGCAGCACCTCAGGGGTCTCCTATGGCTACACCTTC.

The chain uses TRBV29-1 and TRBJ2-7, with 8 bases identical to TRBD1. This CDR3 region has 21 residues. V lost 0 bases, J lost 1 base, and 23 bases stayed unmatched. CDR1 and CDR2 (germline): SQVTM, ANQGSEA. The chain's CDR3 is CSVEDPRRRTRTGSRSYEQYF. The CDR3, as DNA: TGCAGCGTTGAAGATCCCCGTCGGCGTACACGGACAGGGTCGCGATCCTACGAGCAGTACTTC.

The chain carries TRBV5-1 and TRBJ2-7; tentative D call: TRBD2 (7 bases). CDR1 is SGHRS and CDR2 is YFSETQ in the germline V gene. The V end was cut by 3 bases, the J end by 7 bases, with 14 bases between. The CDR3 totals 13 residues. CDR3 sequence reads: CASSYREGVEQYF. CDR3 bases: TGCGCCAGCAGCTACAGGGAGGGGGTGGAGCAGTACTTC.

The chain recombines TRBV19 with TRBJ2-1; either TRBD1 or TRBD2 may supply D (5 bases each). Trimming removed 6 bases from V and 4 bases from J, with 13 bases in between. The CDR3 extends over 14 amino acids. Per germline, CDR1 LNHDA and CDR2 SQIVND (reference sequence). In DNA form, the CDR3 reads TGTGCCAGTAGGGGACCCTTGCTTTACAATGAGCAGTTCTTC. Translating it yields CASRGPLLYNEQFF.

The chain couples TRBV30 to TRBJ2-3; 16 bases map to TRBD2. Germline CDR1 GTSNPN, CDR2 SVGIG (reference sequence). This CDR3 has 18 residues. V dropped 3 bases and J dropped 4; count of bases not matched to a gene: 10. The CDR3 loop reads CAWRLTPGLAGGPDTQYF. CDR3 nucleotide sequence: TGTGCCTGGAGACTCACGCCGGGACTAGCGGGGGGGCCAGATACGCAGTATTTT.

The chain joins TRBV27 to TRBJ2-7, with 7 positions matching TRBD1. Losses at the gene ends were 8 bases for V and 0 bases for J; bases not matched to a gene: 13. Per the germline V gene, CDR1 is MNHEY and CDR2 is SMNVEV (reference sequence). This CDR3 spans 16 amino acids. The chain's CDR3 is CASRSNGRDSSYEQYF. The CDR3 DNA reads TGTGCCAGCCGTTCGAACGGCCGGGACAGCTCCTACGAGCAGTACTTC.

The CDR3 sequence: CAWTSLPGRAGAFF. Here the CDR3 DNA reads TGTGCCTGGACCTCGCTTCCGGGTCGTGCGGGGGCTTTCTTT. The chain joins TRBV30 to TRBJ1-1, with D unclear. Trimming took off 4 bases at V and 11 bases at J, with 23 bases between the two ends. CDR1 and CDR2 (germline): GTSNPN, SVGIG (reference sequence). The CDR3 length is 14 residues.

The chain uses TRBV6-5 and TRBJ2-7; D is unresolved. The length of the CDR3 is 13 residues. The germline V and J ends were trimmed by 9 bases and 0 bases, with 12 bases remaining between them. The germline V gene has CDR1 MNHEY and CDR2 SVGAGI. CDR3 loop: CASGDANSYEQYF. In DNA, the CDR3 is TGTGCCAGTGGCGACGCCAACTCCTACGAGCAGTACTTC.

This chain connects TRBV2 to TRBJ2-1, with TRBD2 matching over 7 bases. J gave up 0 bases and V 7 bases, and 6 bases lay outside the gene matches. There are 15 residues in the CDR3. CDR1 and CDR2 (germline): SNHLY, FYNNEI. The CDR3 loop is CASTRERGSYNEQFF. The CDR3 nucleotides are TGTGCCAGCACTCGGGAGCGGGGCTCCTACAATGAGCAGTTCTTC.